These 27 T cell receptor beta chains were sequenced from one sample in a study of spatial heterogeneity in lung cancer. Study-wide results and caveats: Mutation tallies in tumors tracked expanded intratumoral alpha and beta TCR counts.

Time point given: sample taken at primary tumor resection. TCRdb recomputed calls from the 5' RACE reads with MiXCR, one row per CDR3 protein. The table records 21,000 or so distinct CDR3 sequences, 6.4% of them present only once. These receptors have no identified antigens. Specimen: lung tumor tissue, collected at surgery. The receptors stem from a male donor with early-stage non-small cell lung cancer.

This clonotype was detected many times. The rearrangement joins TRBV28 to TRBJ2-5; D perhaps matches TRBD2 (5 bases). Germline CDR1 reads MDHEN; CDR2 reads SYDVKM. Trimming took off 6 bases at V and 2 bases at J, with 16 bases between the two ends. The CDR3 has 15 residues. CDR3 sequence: CASSYTGLTQETQYF. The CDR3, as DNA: TGTGCCAGCAGCTATACTGGACTCACACAAGAGACCCAGTACTTC.

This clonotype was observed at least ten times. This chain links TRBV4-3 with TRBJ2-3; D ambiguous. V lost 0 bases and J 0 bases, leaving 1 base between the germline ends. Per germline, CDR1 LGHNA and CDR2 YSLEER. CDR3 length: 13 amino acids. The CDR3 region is CASSQESTDTQYF. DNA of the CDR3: TGCGCCAGCAGCCAAGAAAGCACAGATACGCAGTATTTT.

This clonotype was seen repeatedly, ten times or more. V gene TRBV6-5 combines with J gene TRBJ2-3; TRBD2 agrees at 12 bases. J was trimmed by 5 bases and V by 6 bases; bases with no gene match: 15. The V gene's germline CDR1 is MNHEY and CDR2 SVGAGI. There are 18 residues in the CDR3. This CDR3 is CASSNPSGRVTSGDTQYF. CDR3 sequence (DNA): TGTGCCAGCAGCAACCCTAGCGGGAGGGTCACAAGTGGAGATACGCAGTATTTT.

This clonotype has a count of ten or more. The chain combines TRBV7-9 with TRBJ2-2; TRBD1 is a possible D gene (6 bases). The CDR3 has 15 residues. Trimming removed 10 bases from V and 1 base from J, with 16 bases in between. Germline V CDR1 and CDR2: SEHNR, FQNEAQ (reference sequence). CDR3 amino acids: CAIFPGTMNTGELFF. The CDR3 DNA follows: TGTGCCATCTTCCCTGGGACAATGAACACCGGGGAGCTGTTTTTT.

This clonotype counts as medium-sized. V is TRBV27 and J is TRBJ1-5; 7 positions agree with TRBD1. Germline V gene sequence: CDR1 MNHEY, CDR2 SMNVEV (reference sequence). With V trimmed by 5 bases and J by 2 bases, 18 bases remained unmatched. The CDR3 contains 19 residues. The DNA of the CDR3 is TGTGCCAGCAGTCTGCCAACTCCCGCGCGACAGGGAGGCAATCAGCCCCAGCATTTT. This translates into CASSLPTPARQGGNQPQHF.

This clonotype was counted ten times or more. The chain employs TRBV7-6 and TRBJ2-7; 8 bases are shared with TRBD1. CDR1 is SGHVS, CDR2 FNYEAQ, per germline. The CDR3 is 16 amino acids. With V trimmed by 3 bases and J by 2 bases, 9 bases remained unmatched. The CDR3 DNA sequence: TGTGCCAGCAGCTTCTCATCCGGGACAGGCCCCTACGAGCAGTACTTC. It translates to CASSFSSGTGPYEQYF. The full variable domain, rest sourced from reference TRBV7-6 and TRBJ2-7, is GAGVSQSPRYKVTKRGQDVALRCDPISGHVSLYWYRQALGQGPEFLTYFNYEAQQDKSGLPNDRFSAERPEGSISTLTIQRTEQRDSAMYRCASSFSSGTGPYEQYFGPGTRLTVT.

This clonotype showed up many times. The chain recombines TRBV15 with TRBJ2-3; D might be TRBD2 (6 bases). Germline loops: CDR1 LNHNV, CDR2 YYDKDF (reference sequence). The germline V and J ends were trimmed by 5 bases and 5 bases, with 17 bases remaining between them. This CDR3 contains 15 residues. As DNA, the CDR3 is TGTGCCACCAGCCAGAGGACGGGGGAGAAAGATACGCAGTATTTT. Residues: CATSQRTGEKDTQYF.

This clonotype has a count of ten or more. The CDR3 DNA is TGTGCCAGCAGCTTTCATGCAGCGAACACCGGGGAGCTGTTTTTT. Its translation: CASSFHAANTGELFF. The genes are TRBV11-1 and TRBJ2-2; no clear D. The CDR3 has 15 residues. Germline V gene lookup returns CDR1 SGHAT and CDR2 FQDESV (reference sequence). V was shortened by 3 bases and J by 0 bases, with 8 bases between the two germline ends.

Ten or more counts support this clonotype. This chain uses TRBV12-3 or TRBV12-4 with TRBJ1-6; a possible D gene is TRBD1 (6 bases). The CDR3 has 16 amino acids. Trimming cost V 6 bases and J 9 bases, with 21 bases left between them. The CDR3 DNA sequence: TGTGCCAGCAGCCCCCGGGGGGGCTTCGGGTTTTCACCCCTCCACTTT. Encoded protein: CASSPRGGFGFSPLHF.

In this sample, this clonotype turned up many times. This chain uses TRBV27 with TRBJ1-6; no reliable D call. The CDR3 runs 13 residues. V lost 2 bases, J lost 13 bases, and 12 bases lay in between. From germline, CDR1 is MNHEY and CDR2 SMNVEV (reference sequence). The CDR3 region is CASSLEAGLPLHF. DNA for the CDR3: TGTGCCAGCAGTTTAGAGGCGGGGTTGCCCCTCCACTTT.

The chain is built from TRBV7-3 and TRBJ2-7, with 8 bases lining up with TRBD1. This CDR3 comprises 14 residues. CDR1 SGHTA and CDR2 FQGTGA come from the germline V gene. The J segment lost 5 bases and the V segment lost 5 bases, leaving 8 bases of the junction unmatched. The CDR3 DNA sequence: TGTGCCAGCAGCAGAGGACAGGGTCCCGACGAGCAGTACTTC. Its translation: CASSRGQGPDEQYF.

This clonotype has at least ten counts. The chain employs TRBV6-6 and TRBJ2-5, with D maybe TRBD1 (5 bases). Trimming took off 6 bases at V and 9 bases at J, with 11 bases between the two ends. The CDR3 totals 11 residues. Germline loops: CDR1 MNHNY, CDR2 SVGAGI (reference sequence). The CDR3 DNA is TGTGCCAGCAGACAGGCGGAGCCCCAGTACTTC. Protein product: CASRQAEPQYF.

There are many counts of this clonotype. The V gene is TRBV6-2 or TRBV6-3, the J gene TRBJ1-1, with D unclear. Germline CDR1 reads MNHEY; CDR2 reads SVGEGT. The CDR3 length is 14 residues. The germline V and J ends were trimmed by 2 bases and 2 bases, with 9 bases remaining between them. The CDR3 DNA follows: TGTGCCAGCAGTTACAGGGATTCTAACACTGAAGCTTTCTTT. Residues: CASSYRDSNTEAFF.

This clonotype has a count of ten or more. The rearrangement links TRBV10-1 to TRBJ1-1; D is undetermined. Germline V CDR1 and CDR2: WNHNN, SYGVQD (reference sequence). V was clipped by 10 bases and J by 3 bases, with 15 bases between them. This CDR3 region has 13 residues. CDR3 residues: CATPDSEHTEAFF. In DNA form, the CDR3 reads TGCGCCACTCCGGACTCCGAACACACTGAAGCTTTCTTT.

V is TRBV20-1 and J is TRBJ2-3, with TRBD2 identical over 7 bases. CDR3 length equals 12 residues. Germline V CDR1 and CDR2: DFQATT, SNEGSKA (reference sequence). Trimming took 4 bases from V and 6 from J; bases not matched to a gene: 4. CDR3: CSANTAGDTQYF. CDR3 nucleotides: TGCAGTGCTAACACAGCGGGGGATACGCAGTATTTT.

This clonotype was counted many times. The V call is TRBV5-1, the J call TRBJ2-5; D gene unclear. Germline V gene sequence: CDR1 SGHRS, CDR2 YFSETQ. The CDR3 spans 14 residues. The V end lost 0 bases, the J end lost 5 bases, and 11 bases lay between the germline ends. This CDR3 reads CASSLERSSETQYF. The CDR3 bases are TGCGCCAGCAGCTTGGAACGGAGCTCTGAGACCCAGTACTTC.

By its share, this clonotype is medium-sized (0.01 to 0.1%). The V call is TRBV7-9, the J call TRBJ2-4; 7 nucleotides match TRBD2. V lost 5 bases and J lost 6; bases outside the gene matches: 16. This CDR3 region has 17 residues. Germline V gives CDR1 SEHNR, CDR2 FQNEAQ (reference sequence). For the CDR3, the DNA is TGTGCCAGCAGCCCTCGGCCGTCGCGGGAGAAAGGAAACATTCAGTACTTC. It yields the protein CASSPRPSREKGNIQYF.

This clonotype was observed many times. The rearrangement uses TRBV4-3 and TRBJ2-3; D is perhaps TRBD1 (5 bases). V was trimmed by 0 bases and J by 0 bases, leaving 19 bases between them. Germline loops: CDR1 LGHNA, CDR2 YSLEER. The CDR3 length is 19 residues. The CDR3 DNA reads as TGCGCCAGCAGCCAAGATTCATATAGAAGGGGCTTAAGCACAGATACGCAGTATTTT. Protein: CASSQDSYRRGLSTDTQYF.

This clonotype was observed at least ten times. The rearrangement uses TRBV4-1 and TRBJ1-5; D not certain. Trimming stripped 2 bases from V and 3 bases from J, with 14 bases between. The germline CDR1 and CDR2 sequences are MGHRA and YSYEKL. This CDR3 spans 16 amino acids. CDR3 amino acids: CASSQRWGTFNQPQHF. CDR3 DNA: TGCGCCAGCAGCCAAAGATGGGGAACCTTCAATCAGCCCCAGCATTTT.

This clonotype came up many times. CDR3 region: CASSATVNTEAFF. The CDR3 DNA is TGTGCCAGCAGCGCAACAGTGAACACTGAAGCTTTCTTT. The chain combines TRBV6-5 with TRBJ1-1; D gene unclear. The CDR3 has 13 amino acids. V lost 6 bases to trimming and J lost 0 bases, with 8 bases between them. Looked up from germline, CDR1 is MNHEY and CDR2 is SVGAGI.

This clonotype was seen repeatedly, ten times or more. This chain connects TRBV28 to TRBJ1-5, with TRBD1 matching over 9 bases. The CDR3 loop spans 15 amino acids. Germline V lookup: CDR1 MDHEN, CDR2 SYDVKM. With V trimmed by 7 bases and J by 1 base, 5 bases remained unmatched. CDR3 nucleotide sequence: TGTGCCAGCAAAACAGGGGGCTCGAGCAATCAGCCCCAGCATTTT. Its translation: CASKTGGSSNQPQHF.

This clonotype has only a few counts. The DNA for the CDR3 is TGTGCCAGCAGTCCCAGGACAGGGGCGAATTTTAACTATGGCTACACCTTC. Its protein is CASSPRTGANFNYGYTF. The genes are TRBV27 and TRBJ1-2; 9 bases align to TRBD1. Germline V gives CDR1 MNHEY, CDR2 SMNVEV (reference sequence). This CDR3 is 17 amino acids long. V was clipped by 5 bases and J by 1 base; unmatched bases: 11.

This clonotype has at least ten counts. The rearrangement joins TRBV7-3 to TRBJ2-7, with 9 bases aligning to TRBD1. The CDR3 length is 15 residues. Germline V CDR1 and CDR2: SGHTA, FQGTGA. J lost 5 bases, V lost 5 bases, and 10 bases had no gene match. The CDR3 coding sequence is TGTGCCAGCAGCCAGGGGGGGACAGGGTCCAACGAGCAGTACTTC. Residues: CASSQGGTGSNEQYF.

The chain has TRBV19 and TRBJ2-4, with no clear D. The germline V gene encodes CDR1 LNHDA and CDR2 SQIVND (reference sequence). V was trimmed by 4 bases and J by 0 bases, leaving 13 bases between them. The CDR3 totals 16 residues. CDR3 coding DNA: TGTGCCAGTAGTAATTTGGCAGGTATAGCCAAAAACATTCAGTACTTC. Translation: CASSNLAGIAKNIQYF. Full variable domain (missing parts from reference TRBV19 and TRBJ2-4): DGGITQSPKYLFRKEGQNVTLSCEQNLNHDAMYWYRQDPGQGLRLIYYSQIVNDFQKGDIAEGYSVSREKKESFPLTVTSAQKNPTAFYLCASSNLAGIAKNIQYFGAGTRLSVL.

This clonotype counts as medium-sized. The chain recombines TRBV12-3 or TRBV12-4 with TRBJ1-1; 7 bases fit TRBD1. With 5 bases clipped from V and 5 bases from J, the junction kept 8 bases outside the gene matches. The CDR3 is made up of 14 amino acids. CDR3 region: CASSPRDRTTEAFF. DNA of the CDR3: TGTGCCAGCAGTCCCCGGGACAGAACAACTGAAGCTTTCTTT.

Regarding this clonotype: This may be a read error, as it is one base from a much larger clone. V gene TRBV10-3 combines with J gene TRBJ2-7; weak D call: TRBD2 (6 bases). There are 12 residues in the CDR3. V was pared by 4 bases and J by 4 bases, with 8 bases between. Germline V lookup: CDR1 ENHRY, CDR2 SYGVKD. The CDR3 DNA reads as TGTGCCATCAGTGGGGGGGAGTACGAGCAGTACTTC. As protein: CAISGGEYEQYF.

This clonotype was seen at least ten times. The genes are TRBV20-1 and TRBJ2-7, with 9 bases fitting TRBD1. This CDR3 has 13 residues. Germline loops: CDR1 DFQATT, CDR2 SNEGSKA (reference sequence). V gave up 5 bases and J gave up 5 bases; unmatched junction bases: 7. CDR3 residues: CSAVRDRANEQYF. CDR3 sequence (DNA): TGCAGTGCTGTCCGGGACAGGGCTAACGAGCAGTACTTC.